This record looks at one TCR beta chain sequence and its context. The antigen remains unidentified. This CDR3 is built from 13 residues. CDR1 and CDR2 from the germline V gene are LGHNA and YNFKEQ. The V end lost 1 base, the J end lost 1 base, and 4 bases lay between the germline ends. The data were obtained in a study of T cell repertoires in ileal Crohn's disease. Study-wide background: Postoperative therapy was given to about half: about 11 thiopurines, 18 anti-TNF agents.

TCRB immunosequencing input was roughly 500 nanograms of biopsy DNA per sample. Profiling relied on immunoSEQ multiplex PCR, and the TCRdb table lists in-frame clones only, not all of them. The profile covers 30,000 or so clones, with 80% to 85% appearing a single time and roughly 5.5% taken by the ten largest. Study-wide results and limits: Sorted CD8 T cells held more high-frequency clones than CD4.

Material: ileal tissue. The chain recombines TRBV4-2 with TRBJ1-1; D is undetermined. The receptor was isolated from an adult with Crohn's disease. The CDR3 is CASSQGQNTEAFF. The CDR3 bases are TGTGCCAGCAGCCAAGGACAGAACACTGAAGCTTTCTTT.